This T cell receptor (beta chain) was profiled in a study of blood T cell repertoires in COVID-19. The CDR3 has 13 amino acids. J was trimmed by 4 bases and V by 7 bases; bases with no gene match: 5. Germline CDR1 and CDR2: SGHAT and FQNNGV. Original methodology: Amplification from reference gene primers served as the basis for estimated nucleated cell counts. The protocol was immunoSEQ multiplex PCR, while the TCRdb copy is restricted to in-frame clones and leaves out a portion. Clone size and the V and J calls come from that table; the DNA yielded D and trimming. The table shows roughly 180,000 clones, with approximately 88% occurring only once.

Material for sequencing was peripheral blood. This TCR was recovered from a woman under 40 with acute or convalescent COVID-19. The chain links TRBV11-2 to TRBJ2-3; 7 bases match TRBD1. CDR3 nucleotide sequence: TGTGCCAGCACAGGACAGGTAGCAGATACGCAGTATTTT. Its protein product is CASTGQVADTQYF.